This TCR beta chain was found in a study of technical replicates of blood from several donors. With 3 bases clipped from V and 0 bases from J, the junction kept 4 bases outside the gene matches. The CDR3 sequence is 16 residues long. CDR1 and CDR2 from the germline V gene are LNHNV and YYDKDF (reference sequence). Assay used: immunoSEQ multiplex PCR; TCRdb lists only in-frame clones, some missing. The data hold 60,000 to 90,000 clones, with over 85% observed a single time. The clonotype originates from a human donor in good health. What was sequenced was T cells isolated from PBMCs. The chain carries TRBV15 and TRBJ2-2; the match to TRBD1 covers 7 bases. The CDR3 DNA is TGTGCCACCAGCAGGAGACAGGGAGCGAACACCGGGGAGCTGTTTTTT. Encoded protein: CATSRRQGANTGELFF.